This paragraph covers one TCR beta chain sequence. Its antigen remains unknown. Some clones are missing from TCRdb's copy, which holds only in-frame ones; the method was immunoSEQ multiplex PCR. In the table there are 25,000 to 35,000 clones, nearly 97% of which are singletons. The sample belongs to a study of T cells in tuberculosis. Trimming took off 0 bases at V and 2 bases at J, with 11 bases between the two ends. The CDR3 is 15 amino acids. Germline CDR1 reads PRHDT; CDR2 reads FYEKMQ (reference sequence). Study-level points and caveats: Smaller distances to GMM-specific TCRs suggested their expansion in active tuberculosis. The TCR-beta difference was not significant; alpha differences partly reflected length. Selection depended on which cryopreserved specimens were available.

This chain uses TRBV13 with TRBJ2-7, with a tentative D call TRBD2 (5 bases). This clonotype originated in a donor aged 10-35 years with latent tuberculosis or without tuberculosis infection. Input material: PBMCs. This CDR3 reads CASSLGEGITYEQYF. The CDR3 DNA reads TGTGCCAGCAGCTTAGGTGAGGGAATAACCTACGAGCAGTACTTC.